This T cell receptor beta chain was obtained from a study of vaccination and CD4 T cells after COVID-19. The CDR3 totals 15 residues. Trimming removed 4 bases from V and 3 bases from J, with 16 bases in between. Germline loops: CDR1 MNHEY, CDR2 SVGAGI. This clonotype came up a few times. What it binds is unknown. The Oncomine TCR Beta short-read assay generated sequence data from the DNA of cultured CD4+ T cells. Each CDR3 protein is one row after TCRdb ran MiXCR on the PCR reads. The table has 20,000 to 25,000 distinct CDR3 sequences, approximately 32% seen once. Treatment given: roughly 11-day PBMC culture with coronavirus spike peptide pools or control peptides (ViraFEST assay).

The chain is built from TRBV6-5 and TRBJ2-7, with D possibly called TRBD1 or TRBD2 (5 bases each). The TCR sequence derives from a human donor with COVID-19. Sequenced input: cultured CD4+ T cells from blood. CDR3 amino acids: CASSLGRVLFYEQYF. CDR3 sequence (DNA): TGTGCCAGCAGTTTGGGACGGGTGCTTTTCTACGAGCAGTACTTC.